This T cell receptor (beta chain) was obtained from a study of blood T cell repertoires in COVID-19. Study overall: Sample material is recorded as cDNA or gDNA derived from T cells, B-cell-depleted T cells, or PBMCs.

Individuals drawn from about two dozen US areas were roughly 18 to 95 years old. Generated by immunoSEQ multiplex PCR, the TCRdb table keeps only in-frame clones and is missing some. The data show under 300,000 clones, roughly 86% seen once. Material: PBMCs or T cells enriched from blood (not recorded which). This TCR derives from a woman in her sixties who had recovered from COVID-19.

CDR3 DNA sequence: TGTGCCAGCAGCCTCCGCCAGGAGAACACTGAAGCTTTCTTT. This encodes CASSLRQENTEAFF. The chain is built from TRBV9 and TRBJ1-1; D gene unclear. Germline V CDR1 and CDR2: SGDLS, YYNGEE. The CDR3 is 14 residues long. The V gene lost 4 bases and the J gene lost 1 base, with 11 bases spanning the gap.